This T cell receptor (beta chain) was obtained from a study of blood T cell repertoires in COVID-19. Germline V lookup: CDR1 SGHRS, CDR2 YFSETQ. The CDR3 has 11 residues. Losses at the gene ends were 2 bases for V and 10 bases for J; bases not matched to a gene: 0. Assay: immunoSEQ multiplex PCR; the TCRdb copy retains only in-frame clones and omits some. The sample consists of about 480,000 clones, about 89% of them appearing once. Input material: peripheral blood. This receptor was taken from a woman between 45 and 65 years old with COVID-19, enrolled during active disease. This chain connects TRBV5-1 to TRBJ2-1, with TRBD1 matching 7 bases. DNA of the CDR3: TGCGCCAGCAGCTTAGGGGGCGAGCAGTTCTTC. Translating it yields CASSLGGEQFF.